The TCR beta chain described here comes from a study of T cells in Graves' hyperthyroidism and ophthalmopathy. RNA transcripts provided the source from which TCR beta CDR3 regions were amplified. The HTBI primer set drove a first-round RT-PCR of the TCR CDR3. MiXCR, run by TCRdb on the multiplex PCR reads, gives a single entry per CDR3 protein. The sample records more than 300,000 distinct CDR3 sequences, under 20% being singletons. In this sample, this clonotype turned up a few times. Its specificity is not known. Under 3 months was the duration of disease in ophthalmopathy patients, who also had a Clinical Activity Score of at least 3 and a NOSPECS grade of at least 4. Germline V gene lookup returns CDR1 MDHEN and CDR2 SYDVKM. The CDR3 runs to 15 residues. V was clipped by 4 bases and J by 2 bases, with 14 bases between them. Study-wide results and caveats: Ophthalmopathy was predicted by the model a median of 6.5 months ahead of onset.

The sample comprised blood. The gene calls are TRBV28 and TRBJ2-5; either TRBD1 or TRBD2 may supply D (5 bases each). The origin of this receptor is a man younger than 30 with Graves' ophthalmopathy. CDR3 sequence (DNA): TGTGCCAGCAGTTGGGACCGGGACCCTCAAGAGACCCAGTACTTC. It specifies CASSWDRDPQETQYF.